This T cell receptor beta chain derives from a study of blood T cells in healthy people across ages. Study-wide background: Per two T cells, template switching captured roughly one barcoded beta molecule. Study findings and constraints: The recorded TCR beta diversity per million T cells decreased in a roughly linear manner with age.

This CDR3 is built from 13 residues. Germline CDR1 reads DFQATT; CDR2 reads SNEGSKA (reference sequence). V lost 4 bases and J lost 3; bases outside the gene matches: 4. Sample-barcoded 5' priming and a J-beta primer mix drove a second PCR of about 7 to 11 cycles. TCRdb re-derived calls from the 5' RACE reads in MiXCR, one entry per CDR3 protein. The data contain around 650,000 distinct CDR3 sequences, roughly 32% of them singletons. This clonotype was counted many times. Antigen: not known. Per-sample yields of isolated PBMCs were at least 6 million. What was sequenced was blood. The V and J genes are TRBV20-1 and TRBJ2-3, with TRBD2 matching 7 bases. The source is an elderly woman in good health. CDR3 region: CSAKTRGTDTQYF. CDR3 nucleotide sequence: TGCAGTGCTAAGACGCGGGGGACAGATACGCAGTATTTT.